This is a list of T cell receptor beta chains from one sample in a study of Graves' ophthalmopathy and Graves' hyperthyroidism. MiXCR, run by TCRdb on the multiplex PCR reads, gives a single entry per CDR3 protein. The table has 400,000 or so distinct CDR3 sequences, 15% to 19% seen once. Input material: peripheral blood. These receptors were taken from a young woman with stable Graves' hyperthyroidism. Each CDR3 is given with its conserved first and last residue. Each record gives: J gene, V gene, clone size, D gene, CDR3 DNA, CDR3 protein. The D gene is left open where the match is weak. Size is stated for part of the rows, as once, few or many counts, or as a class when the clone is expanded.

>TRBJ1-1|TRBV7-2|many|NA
TGTGCCAGCAGCTGGGACCGGGACACTGAAGCTTTCTTT
CASSWDRDTEAFF
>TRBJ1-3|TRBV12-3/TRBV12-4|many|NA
TGTGCCAGCAGCAGAACGGGGACCATATATTTT
CASSRTGTIYF
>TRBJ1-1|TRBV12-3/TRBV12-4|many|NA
TGTGCCAGCAGCGCGGGTGGCAGGGGTTACCCTGAAGCTTTCTTT
CASSAGGRGYPEAFF
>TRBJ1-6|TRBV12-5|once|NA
TGTGCTAGTGGTTTCCAGGCCGGTCATTCACACCTCCACTTT
CASGFQAGHSHLHF
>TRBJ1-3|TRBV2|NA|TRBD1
TGTGCCAGCAGTGTCTGGACAGGTGATGAGACCATATATTTT
CASSVWTGDETIYF
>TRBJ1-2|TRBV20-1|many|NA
TGCAGTGCTAGAGATAATTCCCAGAAGGGCTACACCTTC
CSARDNSQKGYTF
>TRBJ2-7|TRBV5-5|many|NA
TGTGCCAGCAGCGGGACATCGGGTTACGAGCAGTACTTC
CASSGTSGYEQYF
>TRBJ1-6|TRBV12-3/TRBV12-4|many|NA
TGTGCCAGCAGTTTGGATGGGAGAAATTCACCCCTCCACTTT
CASSLDGRNSPLHF
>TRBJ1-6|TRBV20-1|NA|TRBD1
TGCAGTGCTAGGAAGCAGGGGGTACGACCCCTCCACTTT
CSARKQGVRPLHF
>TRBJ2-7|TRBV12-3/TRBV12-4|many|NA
TGTGCCAGCAGTTTAGTCCCCCACGAGCAGTACTTC
CASSLVPHEQYF
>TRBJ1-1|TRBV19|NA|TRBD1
TGTGCCAGTGGGACAGGTCCCCTGAACACTGAAGCTTTCTTT
CASGTGPLNTEAFF
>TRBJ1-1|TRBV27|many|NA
TGTGCCAGCAGTGATGCCGGGGCCCTAAACACTGAAGCTTTCTTT
CASSDAGALNTEAFF
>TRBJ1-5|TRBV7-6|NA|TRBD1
TGTGCCAGCAGCGCCAGGGGGCAACAGCCCCAGCATTTT
CASSARGQQPQHF
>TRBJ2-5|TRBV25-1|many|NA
TGTGCCAGCAGTGTGGGGGACGCCCCCCGGGAGACCCAGTACTTC
CASSVGDAPRETQYF
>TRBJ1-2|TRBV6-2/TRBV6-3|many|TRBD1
TGTGCCAGCAGCAACACCGGGACAGGGATCGATGGCTACACCTTC
CASSNTGTGIDGYTF
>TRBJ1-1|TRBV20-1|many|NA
TGCAGTGCTAGAGATCATCGGGAGCGGATTACTGAAGCTTTCTTT
CSARDHRERITEAFF
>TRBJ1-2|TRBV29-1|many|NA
TGCAGCGTTGGTCTGGGGGTAGATTTTCGTGGCTACACCTTC
CSVGLGVDFRGYTF
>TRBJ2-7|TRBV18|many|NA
TGTGCCAGCTCACCACCTGCCACCTCCTACGAGCAGTACTTC
CASSPPATSYEQYF
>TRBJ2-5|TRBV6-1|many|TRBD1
TGTGCCAGCAGCACACCGGACAGGGAGCAAGAGACCCAGTACTTC
CASSTPDREQETQYF
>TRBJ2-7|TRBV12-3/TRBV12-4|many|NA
TGTGCCAGCAGTTACAATATCGGACCGACGTACTTC
CASSYNIGPTYF
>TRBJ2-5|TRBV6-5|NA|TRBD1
TGTGCCAGCAGTTGGGGACAGATCCAAGAGACCCAGTACTTC
CASSWGQIQETQYF
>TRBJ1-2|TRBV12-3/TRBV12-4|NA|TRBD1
TGTGCCAGCAGCGGGGGGGGACAGAAGTATGGCTACACCTTC
CASSGGGQKYGYTF
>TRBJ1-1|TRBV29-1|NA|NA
TGCAGCGTTGAAGATCGGCCAGGGGATTCCACTGAAGCTTTCTTT
CSVEDRPGDSTEAFF
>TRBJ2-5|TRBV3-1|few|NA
TGTGCCAGCAGCCAGCTCATGGAGACCCAGTACTTC
CASSQLMETQYF
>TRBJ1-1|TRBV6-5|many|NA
TGTGCCAGCAGTTGGGCAGGGAACACTGAAGCTTTCTTT
CASSWAGNTEAFF
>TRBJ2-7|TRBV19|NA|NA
TGTGCCAGTAGTATAACCCCGGGACCCCCGATCTACGAGCAGTACTTC
CASSITPGPPIYEQYF
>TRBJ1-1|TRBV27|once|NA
TGTGCCAGCAGTCAAACCGTAGAGATAATGAACACTGAAGCTTGCTTT
CASSQTVEIMNTEACF
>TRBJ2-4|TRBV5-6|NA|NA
TGTGCCAGCAGCTTGGTTCAAGCCAAAAACATTAAGTACTTC
CASSLVQAKNIKYF
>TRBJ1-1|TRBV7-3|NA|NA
TGTGCCAGCAGCCCGGGACCTGGGTATGGCACTGAAGCTTTCTTT
CASSPGPGYGTEAFF
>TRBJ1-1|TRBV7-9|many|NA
TGTGCCAGCAGCTTTTGGGGTCAAGGAGCTTTCTTT
CASSFWGQGAFF
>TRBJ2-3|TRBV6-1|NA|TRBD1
TGTGCCAGCAGTGAAGTCCCGACAGGGCTGTTATCAGCAGATACGCAGTATTTT
CASSEVPTGLLSADTQYF
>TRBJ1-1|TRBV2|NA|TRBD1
TGTGCCAGCAGTGGTAACAGGGGGCCCCACTCTGAAGCTTTCTTT
CASSGNRGPHSEAFF
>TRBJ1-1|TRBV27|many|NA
TGTGCCAGCAGTTTAAACCGGGGTAATTCTGAAGCTTTCTTT
CASSLNRGNSEAFF
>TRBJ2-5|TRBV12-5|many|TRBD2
TGTGCTAGTGGTTTGGGGACTAGCGGGGGCGAGACCCAGTACTTC
CASGLGTSGGETQYF
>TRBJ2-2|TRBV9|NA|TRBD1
TGTGCCAGCAGCGTAGTTGACAGGGGGGCGAACACCGGGGAGCTGTTTTTT
CASSVVDRGANTGELFF
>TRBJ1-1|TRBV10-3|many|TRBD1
TGTGCCATCAGTGCCCTAGGGGACAGACAGAACACTGAAGCTTTCTTT
CAISALGDRQNTEAFF
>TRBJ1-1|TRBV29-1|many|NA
TGCAGCGTGCTTCCCGGGACGGGTGATACTGAAGCTTTCTTT
CSVLPGTGDTEAFF
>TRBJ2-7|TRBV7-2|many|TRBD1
TGTGCCAGCAGCCCATGGGGGACAGCTAACTACGAGCAGTACTTC
CASSPWGTANYEQYF
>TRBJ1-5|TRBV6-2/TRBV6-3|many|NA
TGTGCCAGCAGTTACTCGACGACGGGAAATCAGCCCCAGCATTTT
CASSYSTTGNQPQHF
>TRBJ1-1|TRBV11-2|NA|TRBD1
TGTGCCAGCAGGCACAGGGGGCCGAACACTGAAGCTTTCTTT
CASRHRGPNTEAFF
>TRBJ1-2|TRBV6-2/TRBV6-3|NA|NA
TGTGCCAGCAGTCTTGCTTGGGACGCCCACAACTATGGCTACACCTTC
CASSLAWDAHNYGYTF